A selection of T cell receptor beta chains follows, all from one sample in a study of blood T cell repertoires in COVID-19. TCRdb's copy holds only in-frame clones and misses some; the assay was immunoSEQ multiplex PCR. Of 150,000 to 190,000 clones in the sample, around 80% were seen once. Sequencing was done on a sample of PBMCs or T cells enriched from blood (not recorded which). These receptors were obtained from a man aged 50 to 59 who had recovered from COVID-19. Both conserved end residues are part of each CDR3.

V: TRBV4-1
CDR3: CASTEWEGQGRLNYGYTF

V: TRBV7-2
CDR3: CASSLAVWRQGSNQPQHF

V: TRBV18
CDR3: CASSLQGENQPQHF

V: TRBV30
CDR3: CAWSVLGAGQHF

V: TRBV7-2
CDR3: CASSLVGGAADTQYF

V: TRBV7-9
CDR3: CASSRAGVGEQYF

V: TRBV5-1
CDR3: CASSPTITGVGETQYF

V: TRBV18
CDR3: CASSPARNSPLHF

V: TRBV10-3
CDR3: CAISESGPLAKNIQYF

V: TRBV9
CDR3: CASSVGQGASNGYTF

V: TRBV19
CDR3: CASSNQGNYGYTF

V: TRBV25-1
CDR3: CASSPADEQFF

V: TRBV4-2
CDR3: CASSQDRSSGGNTIYF

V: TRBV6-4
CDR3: CASSDAAGGHDEQFF

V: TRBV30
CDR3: CAWSPQGGRGQPQHF

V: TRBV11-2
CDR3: CASSLDLGGGQKTQYF

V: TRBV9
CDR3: CASSVGDRGYNEQFF

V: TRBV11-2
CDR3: CASSFAAETQYF

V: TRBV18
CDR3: CASSPTLATNEKLFF

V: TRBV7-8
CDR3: CASSFGRGTGPQHF

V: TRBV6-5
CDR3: CASTSGVGGNQPQHF

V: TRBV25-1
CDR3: CASLGQGINYGYTF

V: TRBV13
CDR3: CASSRSGQPQHF